The rows below give T cell receptor beta chains drawn from one sample of a study of CD8+CD57+ T cells in acquired aplastic anemia. TCRdb used MiXCR to reprocess the reads, holding one entry per CDR3 protein. The sample has 200,000 or so distinct CDR3 sequences, approximately 50% seen once; the top ten hold approximately 9.7%. The sequenced sample was sorted CD4+, CD8+, or CD8+CD57+ T cells (not recorded which) from PBMCs. The origin of the receptors is a human donor with aplastic anemia. Each CDR3 is given with its conserved first and last residue. D genes are given only for firm matches. The size field is filled for only some rows; it gives once, few, many or a size class.

d_call: NA
j_call: TRBJ2-7
clone_size: few
v_call: TRBV20-1
cdr3_nt: TGCAGTGCTAGGCCGGGACCATCCTACGAGCAGTACTTC
cdr3_aa: CSARPGPSYEQYF

d_call: TRBD1
j_call: TRBJ2-5
clone_size: NA
v_call: TRBV24-1
cdr3_nt: TGTGCCACCAGTGGGGAGACAGGGCGGCAAGAGACCCAGTACTTC
cdr3_aa: CATSGETGRQETQYF

d_call: TRBD1
j_call: TRBJ1-3
clone_size: few
v_call: TRBV5-6
cdr3_nt: TGTGCCAGCAGCTTCTCTCGGACAGGCCCAGTTCGTGGAAACACCATATATTTT
cdr3_aa: CASSFSRTGPVRGNTIYF

d_call: TRBD1
j_call: TRBJ2-5
clone_size: NA
v_call: TRBV20-1
cdr3_nt: TGCAGTGCCCCGGGACAGGGTGGAGAGACCCAGTACTTC
cdr3_aa: CSAPGQGGETQYF

d_call: NA
j_call: TRBJ2-7
clone_size: few
v_call: TRBV19
cdr3_nt: TGTGCCAGTAGGGACGGTTCCTACGAGCAGTACTTC
cdr3_aa: CASRDGSYEQYF

d_call: NA
j_call: TRBJ1-1
clone_size: NA
v_call: TRBV29-1
cdr3_nt: TGCAGCGTTGAAGGGCTCGGGGAAGCTTTCTTT
cdr3_aa: CSVEGLGEAFF

d_call: NA
j_call: TRBJ2-7
clone_size: NA
v_call: TRBV10-2
cdr3_nt: TGTGCCAGCAGCCATGCAAGGTGGGGGAACGAGCAGTACTTC
cdr3_aa: CASSHARWGNEQYF

d_call: TRBD1
j_call: TRBJ1-2
clone_size: NA
v_call: TRBV15
cdr3_nt: TGTGCCACCAGCAGGGCGAGGACAGGGAACTATGGCTACACCTTC
cdr3_aa: CATSRARTGNYGYTF

d_call: NA
j_call: TRBJ2-5
clone_size: many
v_call: TRBV4-2
cdr3_nt: TGTGCCAGCAGCCAAGGTGGGGGGGCTAGGGAGACCCAGTACTTC
cdr3_aa: CASSQGGGARETQYF

d_call: TRBD1
j_call: TRBJ1-2
clone_size: NA
v_call: TRBV6-1
cdr3_nt: TGTGCCAGCAGTCCTAGGACGGGACAGGGCCCTTCTAACTATGGCTACACCTTC
cdr3_aa: CASSPRTGQGPSNYGYTF

d_call: TRBD2
j_call: TRBJ2-1
clone_size: NA
v_call: TRBV24-1
cdr3_nt: TGTGCCACCAGTGACCATACTAGCGGGGTCTACAATGAGCAGTTCTTC
cdr3_aa: CATSDHTSGVYNEQFF

d_call: TRBD2
j_call: TRBJ2-5
clone_size: NA
v_call: TRBV2
cdr3_nt: TGTGCCAGCAGCCACCTAGCGGCCCAAGAGACCCAGTACTTC
cdr3_aa: CASSHLAAQETQYF

d_call: NA
j_call: TRBJ1-6
clone_size: NA
v_call: TRBV10-1
cdr3_nt: TGCGCCAGCAGTGAAGCGCATTCACCCCTCCACTTT
cdr3_aa: CASSEAHSPLHF

d_call: TRBD2
j_call: TRBJ2-1
clone_size: few
v_call: TRBV29-1
cdr3_nt: TGCAGCGTTGTAGGCCAGCGGGAAGTCAATGAGCAGTTCTTC
cdr3_aa: CSVVGQREVNEQFF

d_call: NA
j_call: TRBJ1-2
clone_size: many
v_call: TRBV10-3
cdr3_nt: TGTGCCATCAGTGAGGGACAGAATTATGGCTACACCTTC
cdr3_aa: CAISEGQNYGYTF

d_call: NA
j_call: TRBJ2-6
clone_size: NA
v_call: TRBV4-3
cdr3_nt: TGCGCCAGCAGCCAAGAAGGGCAGAGCTCTGGGGCCAACGTCCTGACTTTC
cdr3_aa: CASSQEGQSSGANVLTF

d_call: NA
j_call: TRBJ1-3
clone_size: NA
v_call: TRBV6-1
cdr3_nt: TGTGCCAGCAGCCCTCGAACAGGAGGAGACACCATATATTTT
cdr3_aa: CASSPRTGGDTIYF

d_call: TRBD2
j_call: TRBJ2-5
clone_size: NA
v_call: TRBV7-9
cdr3_nt: TGTGCCAGCAGCTTGAGGCTAGCGGGAGGAACAGAGACCCAGTACTTC
cdr3_aa: CASSLRLAGGTETQYF

d_call: NA
j_call: TRBJ1-2
clone_size: many
v_call: TRBV20-1
cdr3_nt: TGCAGTGCTCTCCCCGGCGGAAACAACTATGGCTACACCTTC
cdr3_aa: CSALPGGNNYGYTF

d_call: NA
j_call: TRBJ2-6
clone_size: NA
v_call: TRBV29-1
cdr3_nt: TGCAGCGTACGCACAGTACAGGGGGGGACTGGGGCCAACGTCCTGACTTTC
cdr3_aa: CSVRTVQGGTGANVLTF